This T cell receptor beta chain came from a study of cytomegalovirus exposure and HLA in healthy donors. Findings and limits, study-wide: Per a prior analysis, the majority of TCR beta V segments were productive roughly 90% or roughly 30% of the time.

Per the germline V gene, CDR1 is SGHNT and CDR2 is YENEEA. Germline trimming cut 5 bases from V and 2 bases from J; bases unmatched to any gene: 6. The CDR3 covers 15 residues. The PCR used 60 Vbeta and 13 Jbeta primers. Generated by immunoSEQ multiplex PCR, the TCRdb table keeps only in-frame clones and is missing some. This table holds around 190,000 clones, around 77% found once. To note about this clone: Its antigen is currently unknown.

The chain links TRBV11-3 to TRBJ2-5; 9 bases line up with TRBD2. This sequence was found in a woman in her late teens or twenties in good health and CMV-seronegative. Source material: PBMCs. The chain's CDR3 is CASSGGLAGQETQYF. CDR3 DNA: TGTGCCAGCAGCGGCGGGCTAGCGGGGCAAGAGACCCAGTACTTC. Filled out from reference TRBV11-3 and TRBJ2-5, the complete variable domain reads EAGVVQSPRYKIIEKKQPVAFWCNPISGHNTLYWYLQNLGQGPELLIRYENEEAVDDSQLPKDRFSAERLKGVDSTLKIQPAELGDSAVYLCASSGGLAGQETQYFGPGTRLLVL.